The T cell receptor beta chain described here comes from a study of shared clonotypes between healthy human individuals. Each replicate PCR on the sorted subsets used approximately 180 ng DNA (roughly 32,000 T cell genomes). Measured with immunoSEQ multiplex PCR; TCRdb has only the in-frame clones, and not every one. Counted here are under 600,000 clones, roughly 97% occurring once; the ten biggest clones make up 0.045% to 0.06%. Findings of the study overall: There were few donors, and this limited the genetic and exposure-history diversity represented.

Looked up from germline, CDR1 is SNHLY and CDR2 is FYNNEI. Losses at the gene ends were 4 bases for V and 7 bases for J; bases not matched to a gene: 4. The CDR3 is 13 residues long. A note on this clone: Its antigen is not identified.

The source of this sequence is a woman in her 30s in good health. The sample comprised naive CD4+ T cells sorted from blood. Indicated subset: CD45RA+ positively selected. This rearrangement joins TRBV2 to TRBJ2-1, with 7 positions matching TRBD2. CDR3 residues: CASSGTSFNEQFF. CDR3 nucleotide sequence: TGTGCCAGCAGTGGGACTAGTTTTAATGAGCAGTTCTTC.